This T cell receptor (beta chain) was recorded in a study of CD8 T cells in Susac syndrome. Study-level results: The number of individuals included in the study's TCR sequencing and HLA analysis was acknowledged as relatively small.

This clonotype has just a few counts. Its matching antigen is unknown. The authors reverse transcribed roughly 0.5 to 1 ug RNA with random hexamers. One entry per CDR3 protein results from TCRdb running MiXCR on the immunoSEQ multiplex PCR reads. The sample has fewer than 65,000 distinct CDR3 sequences; around 94% are singletons. The CDR3 has 14 residues. CDR1 and CDR2 (germline): LGHNT, FRNRAP. V was shortened by 1 base and J by 4 bases, with 9 bases between the two germline ends. The T cells that were sequenced for TCR beta were CD8+ and CD4+ cells from blood. Controls were age- and sex-matched healthy donors. TEMRA cells were FACS-enriched, unlike CD8+ and CD4+ T cells, which were negatively isolated.

The chain is built from TRBV12-5 and TRBJ2-3; D might be TRBD1 (6 bases). This TCR was sampled from a human donor in good health. The material sequenced was CD8+ T cells from PBMCs. The CDR3 DNA sequence: TGTGCTAGTGGTTTGGGGGGGCTGGCAGATACGCAGTATTTT. Its protein is CASGLGGLADTQYF.